The source of this T cell receptor beta chain is a study of monozygotic twins with inflammatory bowel disease. Starting material for each TCR library was around 3.5 ug of total RNA. During cDNA synthesis, UMIs that each contained a 6-nucleotide sample barcode were added by means of template switching. TCRdb reprocessed the 5' RACE reads, with one entry per CDR3 protein and no DNA. This repertoire includes 300,000 to 400,000 distinct CDR3 sequences. Notes on this clonotype: Its antigen is undetermined.

CDR3 size: 15 residues. Germline values: CDR1 DFQATT, CDR2 SNEGSKA (reference sequence). Study-level findings and limits: IBD patients displayed reduced TCRbeta diversity (inverse Simpson) when set against healthy co-twins.

The sequence came from a human donor with ulcerative colitis or Crohn's disease, or a healthy co-twin of an affected twin (not recorded which). V and J are TRBV20-1 and TRBJ2-6; TCRdb reports TRBD1, a call that lacks DNA to check it against. Material for sequencing was blood. Here the CDR3 reads CSANQGAAGANVLTF.